One sample yielded the 26 T cell receptor beta chains listed below, sequenced in a study of molecular identifiers for immune sequencing clone quantification. TCRdb passed the PCR reads through MiXCR, listing each CDR3 protein once. The sample consists of some 680,000 distinct CDR3 sequences, about 25% of them appearing once. The sequencing input was naive CD8+ T cells from blood, with Jurkat cell RNA spiked in. The subset is: FACS-sorted CD8+CD4-CCR7+CD45RA+ naive T cells. These TCRs come from a human donor in good health. Some libraries in this study had Jurkat cell RNA spiked in.

This chain joins TRBV19 and TRBJ1-2; D is unresolved. In germline, CDR1 is LNHDA, CDR2 SQIVND (reference sequence). With 3 bases removed from V and 3 bases from J, the gap between germline ends came to 14 bases. This CDR3 is 15 amino acids long. The CDR3 region has the DNA TGTGCCAGTAGTATCACTGCCGCACCGCACTATGGCTACACCTTC. Its translation: CASSITAAPHYGYTF. Full variable domain (missing parts from reference TRBV19 and TRBJ1-2): DGGITQSPKYLFRKEGQNVTLSCEQNLNHDAMYWYRQDPGQGLRLIYYSQIVNDFQKGDIAEGYSVSREKKESFPLTVTSAQKNPTAFYLCASSITAAPHYGYTFGSGTRLTVV.

There are a few counts of this clonotype. The chain joins TRBV5-6 to TRBJ2-7; 10 bases fit TRBD1. CDR1 is SGHDT and CDR2 is YYEEEE in the germline V gene. The CDR3 extends over 16 amino acids. After removal of 3 bases from V and 1 base from J, the junction contained 7 bases not matched to a gene. CDR3 in DNA: TGTGCCAGCAGCTCTCCGGGACAGGGGAAATCCTACGAGCAGTACTTC. It translates to CASSSPGQGKSYEQYF.

The chain couples TRBV20-1 to TRBJ2-7, with 10 positions matching TRBD2. The V and J ends lost 3 bases and 7 bases, in that order; junction bases with no gene match: 15. This CDR3 has 16 residues. Per germline, CDR1 DFQATT and CDR2 SNEGSKA (reference sequence). Written as DNA, the CDR3 is TGCAGTGCTAGCCTGCCTAGCGGGAGTGCCTTGGGTGAGCAGTACTTC. It is translated as CSASLPSGSALGEQYF.

This clonotype was found many times. The genes are TRBV5-4 and TRBJ2-3, with 8 bases aligning to TRBD2. CDR3 length equals 14 residues. In germline, CDR1 is SGHNT, CDR2 YYREEE (reference sequence). V shed 4 bases and J 2 bases; nucleotides not matched to a gene: 3. The CDR3 sequence: CASSTGLDTDTQYF. The CDR3 DNA sequence: TGTGCCAGCAGCACGGGACTAGACACAGATACGCAGTATTTT.

This clonotype showed up just a few times. The chain links TRBV7-9 to TRBJ1-1; D is uncertain. The CDR3 loop spans 13 amino acids. V was cut by 5 bases and J by 6 bases, with 13 bases left in between. Germline values: CDR1 SEHNR, CDR2 FQNEAQ (reference sequence). CDR3 nucleotide sequence: TGTGCCAGCAGCCCGGCCTTTATCGCTGAAGCTTTCTTT. This sequence encodes CASSPAFIAEAFF.

As for this clonotype: This may arise from a read error, as a much more abundant clone is one base away. The rearrangement links TRBV6-6 to TRBJ2-1; 9 bases map to TRBD2. The CDR3 has 15 amino acids. Germline loops: CDR1 MNHNY, CDR2 SVGAGI (reference sequence). V shed 5 bases and J 8 bases; nucleotides not matched to a gene: 10. The CDR3 is CASSIVSGGGDEQFF. The DNA of the CDR3 is TGTGCCAGCAGTATAGTTAGCGGGGGAGGGGATGAGCAGTTCTTC.

This clonotype was observed a handful of times. The CDR3 sequence: CASSLPAGTGVIGYTF. The CDR3 DNA follows: TGTGCCAGCAGCTTGCCTGCCGGGACAGGGGTTATTGGCTACACCTTC. The V gene is TRBV5-6, the J gene TRBJ1-2, with 10 nucleotides matching TRBD1. With 1 base clipped from V and 7 bases from J, the junction kept 10 bases outside the gene matches. The CDR3 totals 16 residues. Germline values: CDR1 SGHDT, CDR2 YYEEEE.

With respect to this clonotype: This may be a read error: a much more frequent sequence differs by one nucleotide. This chain links TRBV9 with TRBJ2-3; 8 nucleotides agree with TRBD2. V shed 3 bases, J shed 3 bases, and the junction held 9 bases outside the gene matches. Germline values: CDR1 SGDLS, CDR2 YYNGEE. The CDR3 extends over 16 amino acids. In nucleotides, the CDR3 is TGTGCCAGCAGCGGCGGGGGACTAGGGGTGACAGATACGCAGTATTTT. Protein product: CASSGGGLGVTDTQYF.

This clonotype showed up just a few times. J is TRBJ2-2 and V is TRBV20-1; D is unclear. V gave up 0 bases and J gave up 13 bases, with 15 bases separating them. The CDR3 is made up of 13 amino acids. The germline V gene encodes CDR1 DFQATT and CDR2 SNEGSKA (reference sequence). The CDR3 sequence is CSARDLWLDRLFF. The CDR3 bases are TGCAGTGCTAGAGATCTCTGGCTGGACCGGCTGTTTTTT.

Note on this clonotype: A junction end diverges from the germline sequence, so it may reflect a read error. V usage is TRBV19 and J usage is TRBJ2-2; D may correspond to TRBD1 or TRBD2 (5 bases each). Looked up from germline, CDR1 is LNHDA and CDR2 is SQIVND (reference sequence). CDR3 length equals 14 residues. The CDR3 spells CASRMGELSGEQFF. The CDR3 coding sequence is TGTGCCAGTAGGATGGGGGAGCTGTCCGGGGAGCAGTTTTTT. Using reference TRBV19 and TRBJ2-2 for the parts outside the CDR3, the full variable domain is DGGITQSPKYLFRKEGQNVTLSCEQNLNHDAMYWYRQDPGQGLRLIYYSQIVNDFQKGDIAEGYSVSREKKESFPLTVTSAQKNPTAFYLCASRMGELSGEQFFGEGSRLTVL.

This clonotype showed up just a few times. The chain employs TRBV12-3 or TRBV12-4 and TRBJ1-1, with D possibly being TRBD1 (5 bases). This CDR3 spans 15 amino acids. V lost 4 bases and J lost 5, with 17 bases in between. The CDR3 here is CASSSGGGWGTEAFF. The CDR3 DNA is TGTGCCAGCAGTTCCGGCGGGGGTTGGGGGACTGAAGCTTTCTTT.

Points on this clonotype: This may be a read error, as it is one base from a much larger clone. This chain joins TRBV4-1 and TRBJ1-1, with D unresolved. This CDR3 has 13 amino acids. V lost 3 bases, J lost 4 bases, and 9 bases lay in between. Looked up from germline, CDR1 is MGHRA and CDR2 is YSYEKL. CDR3 nucleotides: TGCGCCAGCAGCCAGCCCGGGCCCACTGAAGCTTTCTTT. Translated, it gives CASSQPGPTEAFF.

In its sample, this clonotype was seen a few times. One end of the junction varies from germline; a read error may be responsible. The rearrangement links TRBV9 to TRBJ2-1; 11 nucleotides align to TRBD2. Germline V CDR1 and CDR2: SGDLS, YYNGEE. The length of the CDR3 is 16 residues. CDR3 region: CASSATGTSGYNKQFF. CDR3 sequence (DNA): TGTGCCAGCAGCGCCACCGGGACTAGCGGCTACAATAAGCAGTTCTTC.

With regard to this clonotype: A much larger clone lies a single base off, so this may be a read error. This chain uses TRBV7-9 with TRBJ2-3; 9 nucleotides line up with TRBD1. The trim removed 4 bases at V and 5 bases at J, leaving 7 bases unmatched. In germline, CDR1 is SEHNR, CDR2 FQNEAQ (reference sequence). This CDR3 contains 15 residues. The CDR3 sequence is CASSSVGQGQDTQYF. CDR3 nucleotide sequence: TGTGCCAGCAGCTCAGTGGGACAGGGTCAAGATACGCAGTATTTT.

This sequence joins TRBV5-4 and TRBJ2-7; 7 bases agree with TRBD1. Germline CDR1 and CDR2: SGHNT and YYREEE (reference sequence). The CDR3 loop spans 12 amino acids. J was trimmed by 7 bases and V by 4 bases; bases with no gene match: 5. DNA for the CDR3: TGTGCCAGCAGCGCCGACAGGGTTGAGCAGTACTTC. It codes for CASSADRVEQYF.

Details on this clonotype: This may come from a read error, since a much larger clone is one base off. The chain employs TRBV6-5 and TRBJ2-1; 10 positions agree with TRBD2. The V gene's germline CDR1 is MNHEY and CDR2 SVGAGI. This CDR3 spans 17 amino acids. The CDR3 DNA follows: TGTGCCAGCAGTTACTCGAGCCCAGCGGGAGGGTACAATGGGCAGTTCTTC. Its protein product is CASSYSSPAGGYNGQFF.

This clonotype was counted a few times. This chain uses TRBV6-2 or TRBV6-3 with TRBJ1-2; 7 bases line up with TRBD1. The CDR3 length is 13 residues. Germline CDR1 and CDR2: MNHEY and SVGEGT. The V and J ends lost 7 bases and 4 bases, in that order; junction bases with no gene match: 6. The CDR3 sequence: CASTTDRSYGYTF. CDR3 nucleotide sequence: TGTGCCAGCACCACGGACAGGAGCTATGGCTACACCTTC.

This rearrangement joins TRBV27 to TRBJ1-5; TRBD1 agrees at 9 bases. The CDR3 contains 17 residues. Per the germline V gene, CDR1 is MNHEY and CDR2 is SMNVEV (reference sequence). Trimming at V came to 5 bases and at J to 2 bases, leaving 10 bases not matched to a gene. The CDR3 sequence is CASSPQGTGYGNQPQHF. CDR3 nucleotide sequence: TGTGCCAGCAGTCCCCAGGGGACAGGGTATGGCAATCAGCCCCAGCATTTT.

The V gene is TRBV16, the J gene TRBJ2-7; TRBD2 matches 10 bases. The CDR3 covers 18 residues. V was pared by 0 bases and J by 0 bases, with 8 bases of the junction left unmatched. Germline values: CDR1 KGHSY, CDR2 FQNENV. The CDR3 is CASSQSASGGTSSYEQYF. The CDR3 DNA sequence: TGTGCCAGCAGCCAATCGGCTAGCGGGGGAACCAGCTCCTACGAGCAGTACTTC.

As to this clonotype: This may be a read error: a much more frequent sequence differs by one nucleotide. J is TRBJ2-5 and V is TRBV7-9, with TRBD1 as a possible D gene (6 bases). The germline CDR1 and CDR2 sequences are SEHNR and FQNEAQ (reference sequence). The CDR3 extends over 14 amino acids. The DNA of the CDR3 is TGTGCCGGCAGCTTAGGTTACAGGGAAGAGACCCAGTACTTC. This translates into CAGSLGYREETQYF.

The V gene is TRBV19, the J gene TRBJ2-1, with TRBD2 as a possible D gene (5 bases). The CDR3 consists of 15 residues. The germline V and J ends were trimmed by 7 bases and 2 bases, with 15 bases remaining between them. Germline V gene data show CDR1 as LNHDA and CDR2 as SQIVND (reference sequence). The CDR3 region has the DNA TGTGCCAGTACTCCGACTAAAGCTGCCTACAATGAGCAGTTCTTC. Translating it yields CASTPTKAAYNEQFF.

The table lists this clonotype with a few counts. A much larger clone lies a single base off, so this may be a read error. This rearrangement joins TRBV7-9 to TRBJ2-7; TRBD2 agrees at 7 bases. The length of the CDR3 is 14 residues. With 1 base clipped from V and 8 bases from J, the junction kept 8 bases outside the gene matches. Germline V gene data show CDR1 as SEHNR and CDR2 as FQNEAQ (reference sequence). CDR3: CASSLDAGAGKQYF. CDR3 sequence (DNA): TGTGCCAGCAGCTTAGACGCGGGAGCGGGGAAGCAGTACTTC.

This clonotype was counted between two and nine times. This chain uses TRBV6-5 with TRBJ1-6; TRBD1 is a possible D gene (5 bases). The CDR3 sequence is 14 residues long. Trimming left V 0 bases short and J 12 bases short, with 12 bases between. Germline V gene data show CDR1 as MNHEY and CDR2 as SVGAGI. The CDR3 DNA reads TGTGCCAGCAGTTACTCGACAGCAGGGTTACCCCTCCACTTT. Translating gives CASSYSTAGLPLHF.

Note on this clonotype: This sequence may be a read error, since a much larger clone differs from it by one base. The gene calls are TRBV28 and TRBJ2-7, with 7 bases that match TRBD1. The J segment lost 5 bases and the V segment lost 3 bases, leaving 13 bases of the junction unmatched. Per the germline V gene, CDR1 is MDHEN and CDR2 is SYDVKM. This CDR3 contains 16 residues. DNA for the CDR3: TGTGCCAGCAGTTTGGAGAGGCGACAGGGCTTCCACGAGCAGTACTTC. It is translated as CASSLERRQGFHEQYF.

This clonotype has only a few counts. V usage is TRBV18 and J usage is TRBJ1-1; weak D call: TRBD1 (6 bases). This CDR3 comprises 16 residues. Trimming removed 4 bases at V and 4 bases at J, with 19 bases between. CDR1 KGHSH and CDR2 LQKENI come from the germline V gene. The CDR3: CASSQGTTGMGTEAFF. CDR3 in DNA: TGTGCCAGCTCACAGGGAACGACAGGAATGGGCACTGAAGCTTTCTTT.

This clonotype has a handful of counts. The chain joins TRBV6-1 to TRBJ2-1; 7 bases are a match to TRBD1. Germline-derived CDR1 and CDR2 are MNHNS and SASEGT. The CDR3 is 16 residues long. After removal of 0 bases from V and 5 bases from J, the junction contained 7 bases not matched to a gene. The chain's CDR3 is CASSEASGGLNNEQFF. CDR3 sequence (DNA): TGTGCCAGCAGTGAAGCTTCAGGGGGTCTTAACAATGAGCAGTTCTTC.